This entry concerns a single T cell receptor beta chain. This clonotype was seen a handful of times. Its antigen specificity is not known. No base quality values were provided; no much bigger clone lies one nucleotide off. Reading the label with the study, this specimen's time point is: newly diagnosed GD, antithyroid drugs for less than 3 months. RNA was extracted from PBMCs in TRIzol for both TCR sequencing and RNA sequencing. The diagnosis of Graves' disease was made according to American Thyroid Association guidelines. The patients came from an endocrinology department in Xi'an, China. Each patient gave 7.5 to 10 milliliters of peripheral blood, collected in an EDTA anticoagulant tube. Ficoll Paque Plus density gradient separation was used to isolate PBMCs, and no additional T cell sorting was done. RNA quality was checked with an Agilent 2100 Bioanalyzer and agarose gel, and concentration with a NanoDrop 2000.

Library creation used multiplex PCR. The sequencing machine was an Illumina HiSeq 4000. TCR beta libraries were built with iRepertoire HTBI primers and Arm-PCR amplification of CDR3 regions. Before sequencing, the PCR products went through gel purification. The source study handled its data this way. Across samples, 55 to 80 TRBV and 13 to 15 TRBJ segments were identified and used for gene usage analysis of CDR3 amino acid clonotypes. COPE and FqMerger were used to merge the filtered high-quality paired reads into contigs. Contigs were aligned with BLAST to IMGT TRBV, TRBD and TRBJ reference genes, and CDR3 was defined per IMGT. Any clonotype with a frequency above 0.1% was counted as a highly expanded clone. Shannon entropy served as the measure of repertoire diversity, while the Gini coefficient captured V-J evenness. Public clonotypes were defined as clonotypes shared by more than one individual. In TCRdb, the public reads were trimmed at Q25 with fastp and aligned with MiXCR, with productive beta chains retained. When rows share a CDR3 protein, they turn into one entry using the most common DNA and genes. TCRdb's processing, not the authors' own work, is the source of the V and J calls. The sample yields about 520,000 distinct CDR3 sequences; 12% were counted once. The ten biggest clones cover 8.9% of the sample.

Trimming takes 6 bases from V and 0 bases from J, and the germline ends sit 15 bases apart. The CDR3 runs 16 amino acids, cysteine and phenylalanine included. The retained sequence is limited to the CDR3, 48 bases, with the frame set at the first base. CDR1 and CDR2 (KGHSH, LQKENI) derive from the germline V gene. The data were taken from a study of regulatory T cells in long-lasting Graves disease (TCRdb year 2021). Turning to the overall study: Patients with newly diagnosed Graves' disease had been on antithyroid drugs for under 3 months. Peripheral blood TCR sequencing and RNA sequencing compared persistent Graves' disease patients with newly diagnosed Graves' disease patients. The study was conducted in China and was registered as a clinical trial. A total of around 35 samples were covered by TCR sequencing, comprising approximately 13 persistent and approximately 20 newly diagnosed Graves' disease patients. What the authors observed across the whole study: Persistent disease showed preferential use of TRBV28, TRBJ1-2 and TRBJ2-5, whereas newly diagnosed disease favored TRBV20-1 and TRBJ2-1. Compared with newly diagnosed patients, persistent Graves' disease patients had lower TCR Shannon entropy and fewer highly expanded clones, which suggests clonal expansion. The study examined only peripheral blood because the primary lesion, thyroid tissue, could not be accessed. The authors acknowledged the small sample size as a limitation that may reduce accuracy. Patients with persistent disease shared more public clonotypes (fewer than 3,000) than newly diagnosed patients did (about 1,000). Sequencing and analysis were limited to the TCR beta chain.

These same data were also listed under a study on T cells in Graves' hyperthyroidism and ophthalmopathy. The second study, in turn, reports: Stable Graves' hyperthyroidism was defined as no progression to ophthalmopathy during 18 months of follow-up. Hyperthyroidism patients were newly diagnosed, with disease duration under 2 months, and aged 18 to 65 years. Exclusion was applied to patients with uncontrolled infections, other autoimmune diseases, pregnancy or lactation. Clinical symptoms, serum thyroxine and TRAb, thyroid ultrasound, and orbital computed tomography formed the basis for the diagnoses. For the first round of RT-PCR on the TCR CDR3, the HTBI primer set was used together with the Qiagen OneStep RT-PCR kit. Most expanded thyroid clonotypes (frequency above 0.001) were also detected in blood, a finding suggesting that blood repertoires may reflect thyroid immune responses. Ophthalmopathy was separated from stable hyperthyroidism by a 13 V-J signature model, with about 88% sensitivity and roughly 84% specificity obtained in cross-validation and 80%/75% obtained in testing. In validation, the model predicted progression to ophthalmopathy a median of about 6 months before onset, with roughly 71% sensitivity and 72.22% specificity. To identify TCR V-J signatures that set the groups apart, the researchers used a discovery cohort of 90 to 100 patients, made up of around 42 with Graves' ophthalmopathy and some 56 with stable Graves' hyperthyroidism. Prospective prediction of ophthalmopathy was tested in an independent validation cohort of about 19 hyperthyroidism patients and 15 to 17 patients who later progressed to ophthalmopathy. The roughly 91 discovery patients were randomly split 7:3 into training and test sets. Thyroid tissue and blood T-cell repertoires from several Graves' hyperthyroidism patients were also compared in the study. After blood sampling, hyperthyroidism patients were treated with methimazole at a starting dose of 30 mg daily, and ophthalmopathy patients were treated with high-dose intravenous methylprednisolone. Libraries were constructed in a second round of multiplex PCR, after which size selection and purification were carried out. The libraries were sequenced on an Illumina HiSeq2000 using paired-end 100 bp reads. SOAPnuke was used to process the raw data, removing reads that contained adapters or uncalled bases, had a mean Phred below 15, or lacked an exact match to the constant primer or identifier. High-quality paired reads were merged using COPE v1.2.5, and each unique nucleotide sequence was defined as a clonotype. MiTCR v1.1 was used to align the clonotypes against IMGT TRBV, TRBD and TRBJ reference segments. The analysis was restricted to V-J combinations with a frequency above 0.0001, which together covered over 99% of the repertoires. The TCS score was defined as F50 (clonal expansion) divided by E x V (chaos), with BLOSUM62-based TCRdist calculated between CDR3 peptides within each V-J. Welch's t-statistics and random forest reduced some 510 V-J features to under 15, which were used in a naive Bayes classifier (R e1071). No statistical method was used to fix the sample size in advance, and group allocation was not hidden from the investigators. The paper describes TCR Vbeta CDR3 sequencing of more than 120 peripheral blood samples, made up of some 40 ophthalmopathy patients, roughly 75 hyperthyroidism patients and some 17 progressor patients.

The chain is made from TRBV18 and TRBJ2-1; a tentative D call is TRBD1 (5 bases match). The receptor was isolated from a woman in her 30s with Graves disease. Donor details come from another sample of the same person, matched by shared clones. This specimen was peripheral blood mononuclear cells (PBMCs), taken at new diagnosis, from a patient treated with antithyroid drugs. Here is the DNA: TGTGCCAGCTCCCCCGACAGAAAATTCTCCTACAATGAGCAGTTCTTC. Translated, this gives CASSPDRKFSYNEQFF.